A selection of T cell receptor beta chains follows, all from one sample in a study of blood T cell repertoires in COVID-19. TCRdb keeps only in-frame clones here, not all; method: immunoSEQ multiplex PCR. There are hundreds of thousands of clones in the sample; 87% occur only once, and approximately 9% lies in the top ten. Sequenced sample: PBMCs or T cells enriched from blood (not recorded which). The receptor source for this set is a young woman who had recovered from COVID-19. The CDR3 runs from the conserved cysteine through the conserved F or W. The order of the fields is J gene, clone size, V gene, D gene, CDR3 DNA, CDR3 protein. A D gene is named only where the DNA matches it firmly. Not all rows give a size; the values are once, few, many and, for expanded clones, a class.

TRBJ1-6 | - | TRBV7-2 | TRBD1 | TGTGCCAGCAGCTTAGAGGGGACAGGGGATTCACCCCTCCACTTT | CASSLEGTGDSPLHF
TRBJ1-1 | - | TRBV6-2/TRBV6-3 | - | TGTGCCAGCAGTCGCGACATCACTGAAGCTTTCTTT | CASSRDITEAFF
TRBJ2-7 | - | TRBV28 | TRBD1 | TGTGCCAGCAGTTCTTACGGACAGGGCGAAGCCTACGAGCAGTACTTC | CASSSYGQGEAYEQYF
TRBJ1-1 | - | TRBV5-5 | - | TGTGCCAGCAGCTTGGGAGCGATGAACACTGAAGCTTTCTTT | CASSLGAMNTEAFF
TRBJ2-1 | - | TRBV5-1 | TRBD1 | TGCGCCAGCAGCTTGGGACAGGGTTACAATGAGCAGTTCTTC | CASSLGQGYNEQFF
TRBJ2-3 | - | TRBV2 | - | TGTGCCAGCACCCGGACAGAGGGAGATACGCAGTATTTT | CASTRTEGDTQYF
TRBJ1-2 | - | TRBV27 | - | TGTGCCAGCAGTTTGATTCCCTCGACGGAGAAAACCTTC | CASSLIPSTEKTF
TRBJ1-1 | - | TRBV20-1 | - | TGCAGTCCGAACAGGGACACTGAAGCTTTCTTT | CSPNRDTEAFF
TRBJ2-7 | - | TRBV27 | - | TGTGCCAGCAGTTTTCGCCGGGGGTCCGAGCAGTACTTC | CASSFRRGSEQYF
TRBJ2-5 | - | TRBV10-3 | - | TGTGCCATCAGTGAGATCGTCAGCCAAGAGACCCAGTACTTC | CAISEIVSQETQYF
TRBJ2-6 | - | TRBV5-1 | - | TGCGCCAGCAGAACTTTTATAAGTTCTGGGGCCAACGTCCTGACTTTC | CASRTFISSGANVLTF
TRBJ2-3 | - | TRBV7-9 | - | TGTGCCAGCAGCTTCTGGCGCGGGATTGACACAGATACGCAGTATTTT | CASSFWRGIDTDTQYF
TRBJ1-4 | - | TRBV7-2 | - | TGTGCCAGCAGCGCAGAGGCAAATGAAAAACTGTTTTTT | CASSAEANEKLFF
TRBJ1-6 | once | TRBV5-4 | - | TGTGCCAGCAGCTTGGGCGCAGGGCAAAATTCACCCCTCCACTTT | CASSLGAGQNSPLHF
TRBJ2-7 | - | TRBV4-3 | TRBD1 | TGCGCCAGCAGCCCCCACCCACCGACAGGGGATAACGAGCAGTACTTC | CASSPHPPTGDNEQYF
TRBJ1-2 | - | TRBV4-3 | TRBD1 | TGCGCCAGCAGCCAAGACGCGACAGGGGGCAACTATGGCTACACCTTC | CASSQDATGGNYGYTF
TRBJ2-6 | - | TRBV28 | - | TGTGCCAGCAGTTTAACCCGGGGGTCTGGGGCCAACGTCCTGACTTTC | CASSLTRGSGANVLTF
TRBJ2-4 | - | TRBV7-9 | TRBD1 | TGTGCCAGCAGCTTATGGAGACAGGGTGAAAACATTCAGTACTTC | CASSLWRQGENIQYF
TRBJ1-4 | few | TRBV28 | - | TGTGCCAGCAGTCGTTCATTTACAGGGGAAAAACTGTTTTTT | CASSRSFTGEKLFF
TRBJ2-3 | - | TRBV19 | TRBD2 | TGTGCCAGTAGTATACTAGCGGGAACAGATACGCAGTATTTT | CASSILAGTDTQYF
TRBJ2-1 | once | TRBV9 | - | TGTGCCAGCAGCGTAATGGGGGCTGGCAATGAGCAGTTCTTC | CASSVMGAGNEQFF
TRBJ2-1 | - | TRBV19 | - | TGTGCCAGTAGATCTTTGACTGACTACAATGAGCAGTTCTTC | CASRSLTDYNEQFF
TRBJ2-3 | - | TRBV4-3 | - | TGCGCCAGCAGCCACCCACGCGCCGACACAGATACGCAGTATTTT | CASSHPRADTDTQYF
TRBJ2-7 | once | TRBV5-1 | TRBD2 | TGCGCCAGCAGACTAGCGGGAGCCTACGAGCAGTACTTC | CASRLAGAYEQYF
TRBJ2-5 | once | TRBV5-1 | - | TGCGCCAGCAGCCCTACCTGGACAGGAGGGTACCAAGAGACCCAGTACTTC | CASSPTWTGGYQETQYF
TRBJ2-3 | - | TRBV9 | - | TGTGCCAGCAGCGTAGGACTAGGATTGACAGATACGCAGTATTTT | CASSVGLGLTDTQYF
TRBJ1-2 | - | TRBV12-3/TRBV12-4 | TRBD1 | TGTGCCAGCAGTTTAGTAGGGACAGGATACACCTTC | CASSLVGTGYTF
TRBJ2-3 | - | TRBV7-2 | - | TGTGCCAGCAGCTTAGAGTCCAGATCCACAGATACGCAGTATTTT | CASSLESRSTDTQYF
TRBJ1-2 | once | TRBV7-2 | TRBD1 | TGTGCCAGCAGCTTAGAGACAGGGACCATGAAGGGCTACACCTTC | CASSLETGTMKGYTF
TRBJ1-1 | - | TRBV5-6 | - | TGTGCCAGCAGCCGCGCCCGTTCATGGGGGCGGGACACTGAAGCTTTCTTT | CASSRARSWGRDTEAFF
TRBJ2-3 | - | TRBV4-1 | - | TGCGCCAGCAGCCAAGAACGCGGCACCATAGGCAGTGAGTTT | CASSQERGTIGSEF
TRBJ1-2 | many | TRBV6-6 | TRBD1 | TGTGCCAGCAGTCGAAGTAGGACAGGACTGCTCTATGGCTACACCTTC | CASSRSRTGLLYGYTF
TRBJ2-7 | once | TRBV12-5 | TRBD1 | TGTGCTAGTGGTTTGCCCTCGGAAGGGGACAGGGGGCTCGTGGGGACCCTCTCCTACGAGCAGTACTTC | CASGLPSEGDRGLVGTLSYEQYF
TRBJ1-2 | - | TRBV15 | - | TGTGCCACCACCTCGGGACTGAGATATGGCTACACCTTC | CATTSGLRYGYTF
TRBJ2-2 | - | TRBV7-2 | TRBD1 | TGTGCCAGCAGCATTAGGGACAGCAACACCGGGGAGCTGTTTTTT | CASSIRDSNTGELFF
TRBJ2-1 | - | TRBV7-3 | - | TGTGCCAGCAGCTTATTTTACTCTGGGGGGGCGCGTACGAATGAGCAGTTCTTC | CASSLFYSGGARTNEQFF
TRBJ1-2 | - | TRBV5-6 | - | TGTGCCAGCAGACCTTGGGGGCTTAGGGGCTACACCTTC | CASRPWGLRGYTF
TRBJ1-1 | - | TRBV11-3 | - | TGTGCCAGCAGCGCGGGTGCAGGAGTTCAGGAAGCTTTCTTT | CASSAGAGVQEAFF
TRBJ2-1 | - | TRBV7-3 | - | TGTGCCAGCAGCTTGACAGGTAGCTCCTACAATGAGCAGTTCTTC | CASSLTGSSYNEQFF
TRBJ2-7 | - | TRBV19 | TRBD1 | TGTGCCAGTAGTACTGAGTTGCATAGCTCCGGGACAGGGGCCTCCTACGAGCAGTACTTC | CASSTELHSSGTGASYEQYF
TRBJ2-7 | - | TRBV2 | TRBD1 | TGTGCCAGCAGTGTTCGGACAGGGTACTACGAGCAGTACTTC | CASSVRTGYYEQYF
TRBJ2-1 | - | TRBV7-3 | TRBD2 | TGTGCCAGCAGCTTCGGGACTACCAATGAGCAGTTCTTC | CASSFGTTNEQFF
TRBJ2-1 | few | TRBV29-1 | TRBD2 | TGCAGCGCCGGGACTAGCGCCTACAATGAGCAGTTCTTC | CSAGTSAYNEQFF
TRBJ1-2 | - | TRBV24-1 | - | TGTGCCACCAGTGACTTCTACGACGGGGTCGGGATTGGCTACACCTTC | CATSDFYDGVGIGYTF